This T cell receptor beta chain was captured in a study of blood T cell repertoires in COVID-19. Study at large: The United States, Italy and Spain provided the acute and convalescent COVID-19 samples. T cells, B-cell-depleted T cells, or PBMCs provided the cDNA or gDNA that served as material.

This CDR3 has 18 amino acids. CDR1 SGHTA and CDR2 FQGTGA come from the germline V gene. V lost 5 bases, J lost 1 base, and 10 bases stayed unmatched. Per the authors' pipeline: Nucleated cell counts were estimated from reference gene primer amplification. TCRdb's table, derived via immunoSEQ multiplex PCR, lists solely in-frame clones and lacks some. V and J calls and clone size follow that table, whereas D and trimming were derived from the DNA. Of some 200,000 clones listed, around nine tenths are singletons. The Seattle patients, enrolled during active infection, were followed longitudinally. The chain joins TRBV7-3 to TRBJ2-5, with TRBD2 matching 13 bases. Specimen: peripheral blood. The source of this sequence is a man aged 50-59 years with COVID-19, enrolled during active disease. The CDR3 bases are TGTGCCAGCAGCGATACTAGCGGGGGGGCCCGTCGCCAAGAGACCCAGTACTTC. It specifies CASSDTSGGARRQETQYF.